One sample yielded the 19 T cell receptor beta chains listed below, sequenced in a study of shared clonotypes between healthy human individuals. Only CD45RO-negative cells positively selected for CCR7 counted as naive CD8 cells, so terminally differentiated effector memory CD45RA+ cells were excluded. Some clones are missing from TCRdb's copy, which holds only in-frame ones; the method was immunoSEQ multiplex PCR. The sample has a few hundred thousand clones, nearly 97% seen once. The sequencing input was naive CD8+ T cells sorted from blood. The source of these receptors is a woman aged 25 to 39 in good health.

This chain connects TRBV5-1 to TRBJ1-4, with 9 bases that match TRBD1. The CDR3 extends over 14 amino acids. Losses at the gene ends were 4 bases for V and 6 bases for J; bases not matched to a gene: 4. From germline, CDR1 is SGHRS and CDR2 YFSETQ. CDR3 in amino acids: CASSEGQGDEKLFF. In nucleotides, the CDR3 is TGCGCCAGCAGCGAGGGACAGGGAGATGAAAAACTGTTTTTT.

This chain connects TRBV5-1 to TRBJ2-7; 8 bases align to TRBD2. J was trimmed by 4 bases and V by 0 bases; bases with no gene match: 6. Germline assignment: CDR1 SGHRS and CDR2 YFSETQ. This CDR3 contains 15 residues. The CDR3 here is CASSLDGSGKYEQYF. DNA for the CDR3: TGCGCCAGCAGCTTGGATGGTAGCGGGAAGTACGAGCAGTACTTC.

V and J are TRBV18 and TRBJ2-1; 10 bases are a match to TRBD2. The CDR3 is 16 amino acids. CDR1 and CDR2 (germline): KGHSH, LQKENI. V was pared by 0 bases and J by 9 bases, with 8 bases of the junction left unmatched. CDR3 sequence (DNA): TGTGCCAGCTCACCACCTCTAGCGGGAGTTAGGGGTGAGCAGTTCTTC. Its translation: CASSPPLAGVRGEQFF.

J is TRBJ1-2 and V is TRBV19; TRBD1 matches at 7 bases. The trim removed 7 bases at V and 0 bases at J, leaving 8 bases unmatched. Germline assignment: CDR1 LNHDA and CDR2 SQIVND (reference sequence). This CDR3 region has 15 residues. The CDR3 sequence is CASTPGQRSNYGYTF. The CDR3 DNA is TGTGCCAGTACCCCGGGACAGCGGTCTAACTATGGCTACACCTTC.

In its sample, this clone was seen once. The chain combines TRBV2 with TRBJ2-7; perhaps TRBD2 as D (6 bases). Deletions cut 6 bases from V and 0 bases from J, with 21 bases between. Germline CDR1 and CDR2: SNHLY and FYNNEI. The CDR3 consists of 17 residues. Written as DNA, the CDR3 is TGTGCCAGCAGGGCCGCGGGAACCCTCCTCAGCTCCTACGAGCAGTACTTC. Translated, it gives CASRAAGTLLSSYEQYF.

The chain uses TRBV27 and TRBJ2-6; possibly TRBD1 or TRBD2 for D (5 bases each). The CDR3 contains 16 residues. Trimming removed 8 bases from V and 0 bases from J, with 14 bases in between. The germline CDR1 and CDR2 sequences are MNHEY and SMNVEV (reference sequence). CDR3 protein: CASSGPNLSGANVLTF. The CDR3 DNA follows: TGTGCCAGCTCGGGACCGAACCTCTCTGGGGCCAACGTCCTGACTTTC.

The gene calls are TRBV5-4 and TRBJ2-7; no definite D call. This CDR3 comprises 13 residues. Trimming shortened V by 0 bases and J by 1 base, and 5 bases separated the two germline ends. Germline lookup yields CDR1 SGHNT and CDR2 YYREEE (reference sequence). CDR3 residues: CASSLVESYEQYF. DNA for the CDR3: TGTGCCAGCAGCTTGGTTGAATCCTACGAGCAGTACTTC.

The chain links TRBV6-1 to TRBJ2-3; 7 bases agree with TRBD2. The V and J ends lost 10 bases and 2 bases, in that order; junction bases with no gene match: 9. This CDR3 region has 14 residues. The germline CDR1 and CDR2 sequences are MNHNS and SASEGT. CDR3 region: CATRQLAATDTQYF. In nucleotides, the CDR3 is TGTGCCACCCGCCAGCTAGCGGCCACAGATACGCAGTATTTT.

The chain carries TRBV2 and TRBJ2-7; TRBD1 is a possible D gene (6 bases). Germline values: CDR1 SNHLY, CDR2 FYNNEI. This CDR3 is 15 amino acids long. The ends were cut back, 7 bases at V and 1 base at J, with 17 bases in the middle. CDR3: CASTLRDTTSYEQYF. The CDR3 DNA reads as TGTGCCAGCACCCTAAGGGACACCACTTCCTACGAGCAGTACTTC.

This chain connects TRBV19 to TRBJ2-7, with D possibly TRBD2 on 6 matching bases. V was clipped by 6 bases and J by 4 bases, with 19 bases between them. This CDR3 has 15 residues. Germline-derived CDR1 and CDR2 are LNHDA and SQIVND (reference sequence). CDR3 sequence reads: CASRFSGGAGYEQYF. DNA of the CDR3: TGTGCCAGTAGGTTCAGTGGAGGGGCTGGTTACGAGCAGTACTTC.

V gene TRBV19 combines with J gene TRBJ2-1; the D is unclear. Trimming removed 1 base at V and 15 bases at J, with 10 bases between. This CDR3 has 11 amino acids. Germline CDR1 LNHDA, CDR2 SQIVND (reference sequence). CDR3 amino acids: CASSIGGIPFF. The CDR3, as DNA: TGTGCCAGTAGTATAGGCGGAATCCCGTTCTTC.

The CDR3, as DNA: TGTGCCTGGAGACCTATAAGCGGGAGGGCCTACGAGCAGTACTTC. Translation: CAWRPISGRAYEQYF. This chain connects TRBV30 to TRBJ2-7, with 10 bases aligning to TRBD2. V was pared by 3 bases and J by 2 bases, with 7 bases of the junction left unmatched. The CDR3 length is 15 residues. Germline V gene lookup returns CDR1 GTSNPN and CDR2 SVGIG (reference sequence).

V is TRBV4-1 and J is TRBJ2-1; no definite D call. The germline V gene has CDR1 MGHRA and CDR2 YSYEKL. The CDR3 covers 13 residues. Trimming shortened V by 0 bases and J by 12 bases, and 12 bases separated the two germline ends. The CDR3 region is CASSQERVVGQFF. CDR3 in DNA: TGCGCCAGCAGCCAAGAAAGGGTAGTGGGGCAGTTCTTC.

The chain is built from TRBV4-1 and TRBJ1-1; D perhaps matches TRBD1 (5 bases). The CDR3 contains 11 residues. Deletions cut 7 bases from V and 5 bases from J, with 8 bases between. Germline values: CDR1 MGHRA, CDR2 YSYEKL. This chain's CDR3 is CASKGVTEAFF. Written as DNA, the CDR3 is TGCGCCAGCAAAGGGGTGACTGAAGCTTTCTTT.

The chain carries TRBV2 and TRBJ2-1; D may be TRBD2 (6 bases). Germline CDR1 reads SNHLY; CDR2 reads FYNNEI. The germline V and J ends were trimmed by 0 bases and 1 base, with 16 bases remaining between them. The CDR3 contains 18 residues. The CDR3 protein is CASSEALPGELSYNEQFF. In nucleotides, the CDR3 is TGTGCCAGCAGTGAAGCGCTTCCGGGGGAATTATCCTACAATGAGCAGTTCTTC.

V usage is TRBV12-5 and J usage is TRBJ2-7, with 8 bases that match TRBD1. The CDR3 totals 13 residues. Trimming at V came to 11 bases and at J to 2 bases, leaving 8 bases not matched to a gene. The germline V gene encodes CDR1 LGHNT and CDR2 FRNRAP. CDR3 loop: CACSRDRTYEQYF. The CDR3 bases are TGTGCTTGCTCACGGGACAGGACCTACGAGCAGTACTTC.

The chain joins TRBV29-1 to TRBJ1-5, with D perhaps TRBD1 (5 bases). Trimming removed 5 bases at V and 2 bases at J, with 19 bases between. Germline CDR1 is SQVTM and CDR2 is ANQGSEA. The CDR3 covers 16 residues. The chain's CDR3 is CSVMGPAQGGNQPQHF. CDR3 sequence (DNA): TGCAGCGTTATGGGACCTGCGCAAGGAGGCAATCAGCCCCAGCATTTT.

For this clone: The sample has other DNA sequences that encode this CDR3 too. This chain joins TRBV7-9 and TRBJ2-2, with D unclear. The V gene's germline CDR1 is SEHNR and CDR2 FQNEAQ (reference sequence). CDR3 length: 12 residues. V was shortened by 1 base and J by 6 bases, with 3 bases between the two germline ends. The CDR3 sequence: CASSLVPGELFF. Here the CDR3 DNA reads TGTGCCAGCAGCTTAGTGCCCGGGGAGCTGTTTTTT.

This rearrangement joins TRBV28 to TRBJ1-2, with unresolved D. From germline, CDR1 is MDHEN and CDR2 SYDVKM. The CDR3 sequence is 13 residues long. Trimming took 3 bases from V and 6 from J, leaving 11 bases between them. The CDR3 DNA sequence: TGTGCCAGCAGTTTCATCTCAAGGCATGGCTACACCTTC. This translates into CASSFISRHGYTF.